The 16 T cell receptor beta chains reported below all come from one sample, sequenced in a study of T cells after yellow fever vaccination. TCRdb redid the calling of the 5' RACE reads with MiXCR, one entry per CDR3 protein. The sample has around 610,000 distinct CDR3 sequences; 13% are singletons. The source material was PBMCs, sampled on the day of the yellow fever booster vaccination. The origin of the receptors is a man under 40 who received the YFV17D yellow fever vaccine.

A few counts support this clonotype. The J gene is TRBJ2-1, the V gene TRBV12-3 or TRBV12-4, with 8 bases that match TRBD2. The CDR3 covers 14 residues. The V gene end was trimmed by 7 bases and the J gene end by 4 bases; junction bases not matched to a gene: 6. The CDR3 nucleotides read TGTGCCAGCACTCTCCTAGCGGGTTACAATGAGCAGTTCTTC. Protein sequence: CASTLLAGYNEQFF.

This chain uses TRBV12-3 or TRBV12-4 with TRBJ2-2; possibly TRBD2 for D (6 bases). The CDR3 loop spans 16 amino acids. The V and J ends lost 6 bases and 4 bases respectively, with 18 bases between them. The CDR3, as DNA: TGTGCCAGCAGCGCCGGTGGCGGGGTCCTCACCGGGGAGCTGTTTTTT. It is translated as CASSAGGGVLTGELFF.

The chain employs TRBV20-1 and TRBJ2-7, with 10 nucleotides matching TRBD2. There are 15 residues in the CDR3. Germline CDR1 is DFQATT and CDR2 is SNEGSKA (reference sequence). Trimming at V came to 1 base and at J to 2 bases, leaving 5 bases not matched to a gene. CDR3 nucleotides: TGCAGTGCTAGAGTGCCCCTAGCGGGGGCCTACGAGCAGTACTTC. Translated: CSARVPLAGAYEQYF.

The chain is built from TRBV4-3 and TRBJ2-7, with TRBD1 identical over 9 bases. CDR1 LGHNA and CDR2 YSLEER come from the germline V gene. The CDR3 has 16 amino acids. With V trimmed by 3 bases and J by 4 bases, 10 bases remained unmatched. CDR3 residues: CASSQDGDRAVYEQYF. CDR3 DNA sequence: TGCGCCAGCAGCCAGGACGGGGACAGGGCGGTTTACGAGCAGTACTTC.

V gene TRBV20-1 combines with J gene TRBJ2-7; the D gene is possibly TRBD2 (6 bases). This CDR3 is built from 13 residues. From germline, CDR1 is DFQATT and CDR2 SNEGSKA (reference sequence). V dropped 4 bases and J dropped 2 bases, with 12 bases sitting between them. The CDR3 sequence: CSAISPGAYEQYF. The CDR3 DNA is TGCAGTGCTATATCTCCGGGAGCCTACGAGCAGTACTTC.

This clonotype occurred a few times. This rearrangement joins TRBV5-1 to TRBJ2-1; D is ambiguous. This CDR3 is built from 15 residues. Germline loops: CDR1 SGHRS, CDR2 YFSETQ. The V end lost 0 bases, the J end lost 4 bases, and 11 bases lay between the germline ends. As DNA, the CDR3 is TGCGCCAGCAGCTTGGAGGGATTCGATTACAATGAGCAGTTCTTC. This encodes CASSLEGFDYNEQFF. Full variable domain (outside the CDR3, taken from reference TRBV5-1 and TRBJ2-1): KAGVTQTPRYLIKTRGQQVTLSCSPISGHRSVSWYQQTPGQGLQFLFEYFSETQRNKGNFPGRFSGRQFSNSRSEMNVSTLELGDSALYLCASSLEGFDYNEQFFGPGTRLTVL.

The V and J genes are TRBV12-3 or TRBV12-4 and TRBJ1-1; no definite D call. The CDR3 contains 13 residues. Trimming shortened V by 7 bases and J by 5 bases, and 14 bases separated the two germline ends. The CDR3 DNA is TGTGCCAGCACCCTCAAGGGAGGAACTGAAGCTTTCTTT. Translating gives CASTLKGGTEAFF.

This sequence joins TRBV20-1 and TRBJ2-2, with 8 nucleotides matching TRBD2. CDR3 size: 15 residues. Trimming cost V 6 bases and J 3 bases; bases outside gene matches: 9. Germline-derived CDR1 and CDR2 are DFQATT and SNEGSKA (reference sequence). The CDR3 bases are TGCAGTGCAAATCGGGGGGGCGAGGACACCGGGGAGCTGTTTTTT. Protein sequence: CSANRGGEDTGELFF.

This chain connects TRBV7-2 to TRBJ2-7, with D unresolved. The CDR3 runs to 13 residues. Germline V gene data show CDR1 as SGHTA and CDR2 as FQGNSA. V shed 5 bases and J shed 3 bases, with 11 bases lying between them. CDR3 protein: CASSPAWNYEQYF. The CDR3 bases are TGTGCCAGCAGCCCCGCTTGGAACTACGAGCAGTACTTC. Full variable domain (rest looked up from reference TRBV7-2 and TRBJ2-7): GAGVSQSPSNKVTEKGKDVELRCDPISGHTALYWYRQSLGQGLEFLIYFQGNSAPDKSGLPSDRFSAERTGGSVSTLTIQRTQQEDSAVYLCASSPAWNYEQYFGPGTRLTVT.

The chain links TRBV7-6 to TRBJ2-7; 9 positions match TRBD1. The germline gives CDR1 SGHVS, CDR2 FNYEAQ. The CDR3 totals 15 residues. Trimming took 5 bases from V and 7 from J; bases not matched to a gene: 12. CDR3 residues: CASSPGPGQGWEQYF. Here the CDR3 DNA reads TGTGCCAGCAGCCCGGGACCGGGACAGGGTTGGGAGCAGTACTTC. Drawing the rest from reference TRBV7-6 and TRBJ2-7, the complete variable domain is GAGVSQSPRYKVTKRGQDVALRCDPISGHVSLYWYRQALGQGPEFLTYFNYEAQQDKSGLPNDRFSAERPEGSISTLTIQRTEQRDSAMYRCASSPGPGQGWEQYFGPGTRLTVT.

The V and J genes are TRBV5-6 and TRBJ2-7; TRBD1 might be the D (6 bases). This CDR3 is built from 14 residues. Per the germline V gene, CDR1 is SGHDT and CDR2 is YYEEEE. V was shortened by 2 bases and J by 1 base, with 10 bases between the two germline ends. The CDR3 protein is CASSFGQISYEQYF. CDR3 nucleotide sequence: TGTGCCAGCAGCTTTGGACAGATATCCTACGAGCAGTACTTC.

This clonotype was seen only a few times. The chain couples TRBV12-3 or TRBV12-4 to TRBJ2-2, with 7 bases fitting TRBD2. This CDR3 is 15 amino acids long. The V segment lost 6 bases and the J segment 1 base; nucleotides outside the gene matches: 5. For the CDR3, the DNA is TGTGCCAGCAGGTCCGGGACTAAGAACACCGGGGAGCTGTTTTTT. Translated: CASRSGTKNTGELFF.

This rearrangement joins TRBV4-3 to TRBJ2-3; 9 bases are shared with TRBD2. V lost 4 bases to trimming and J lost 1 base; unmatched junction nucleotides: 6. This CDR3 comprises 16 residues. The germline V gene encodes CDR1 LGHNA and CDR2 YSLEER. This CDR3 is CASSPLAGARTDTQYF. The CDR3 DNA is TGCGCCAGCAGCCCCTTAGCGGGAGCCCGCACAGATACGCAGTATTTT.

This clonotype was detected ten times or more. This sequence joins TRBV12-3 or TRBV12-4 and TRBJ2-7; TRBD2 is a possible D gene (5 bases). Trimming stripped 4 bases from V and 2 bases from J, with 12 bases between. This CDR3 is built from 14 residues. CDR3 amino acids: CASSSPEVAYEQYF. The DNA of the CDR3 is TGTGCCAGCAGTTCCCCGGAGGTAGCCTACGAGCAGTACTTC.

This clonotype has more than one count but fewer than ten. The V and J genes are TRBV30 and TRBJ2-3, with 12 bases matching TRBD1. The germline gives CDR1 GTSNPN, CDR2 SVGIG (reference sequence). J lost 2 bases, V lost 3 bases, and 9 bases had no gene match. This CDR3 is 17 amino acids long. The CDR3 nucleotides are TGTGCCTGGAGCCCACCACCGGGACAGGGGGCCACAGATACGCAGTATTTT. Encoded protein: CAWSPPPGQGATDTQYF.

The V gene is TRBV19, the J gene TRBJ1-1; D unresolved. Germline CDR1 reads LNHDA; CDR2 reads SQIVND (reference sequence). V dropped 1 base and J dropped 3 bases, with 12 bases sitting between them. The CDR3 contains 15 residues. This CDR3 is CASSIVTAGDTEAFF. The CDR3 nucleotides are TGTGCCAGTAGTATAGTGACCGCTGGAGACACTGAAGCTTTCTTT.